This T cell receptor (beta chain) stems from a study of blood T cell repertoires in COVID-19. In the study overall: Sample material is recorded as cDNA or gDNA derived from T cells, B-cell-depleted T cells, or PBMCs.

Germline V gene sequence: CDR1 SGHVS, CDR2 FQNEAQ. V shed 0 bases and J shed 0 bases, with 12 bases lying between them. The CDR3 contains 17 residues. Which cohort a participant joined came from the clinical history participants gave. All recovered Cohort 3 donors got two negative PCRs, got clearance, or saw symptom resolution. Original handling: How many nucleated cells were present was estimated from reference gene primer amplification. Using immunoSEQ multiplex PCR, the repertoire was profiled, and TCRdb retains in-frame clones only, with some absent. The DNA gave D and trimming, while V, J and clone size come from that table. The data show around 170,000 clones, with about 84% seen just once and approximately 12% held by the top ten.

The genes are TRBV7-8 and TRBJ2-1; perhaps TRBD2 as D (5 bases). Specimen: PBMCs or T cells enriched from blood (not recorded which). The sequence derives from a man aged 45-65 years who had recovered from COVID-19. CDR3 sequence (DNA): TGTGCCAGCAGCTTAGCGGCGGGCTTCAGCTCCTACAATGAGCAGTTCTTC. The encoded protein is CASSLAAGFSSYNEQFF. Full variable domain (outside the CDR3, taken from reference TRBV7-8 and TRBJ2-1): GAGVSQSPRYKVAKRGQDVALRCDPISGHVSLFWYQQALGQGPEFLTYFQNEAQLDKSGLPSDRFFAERPEGSVSTLKIQRTQQEDSAVYLCASSLAAGFSSYNEQFFGPGTRLTVL.